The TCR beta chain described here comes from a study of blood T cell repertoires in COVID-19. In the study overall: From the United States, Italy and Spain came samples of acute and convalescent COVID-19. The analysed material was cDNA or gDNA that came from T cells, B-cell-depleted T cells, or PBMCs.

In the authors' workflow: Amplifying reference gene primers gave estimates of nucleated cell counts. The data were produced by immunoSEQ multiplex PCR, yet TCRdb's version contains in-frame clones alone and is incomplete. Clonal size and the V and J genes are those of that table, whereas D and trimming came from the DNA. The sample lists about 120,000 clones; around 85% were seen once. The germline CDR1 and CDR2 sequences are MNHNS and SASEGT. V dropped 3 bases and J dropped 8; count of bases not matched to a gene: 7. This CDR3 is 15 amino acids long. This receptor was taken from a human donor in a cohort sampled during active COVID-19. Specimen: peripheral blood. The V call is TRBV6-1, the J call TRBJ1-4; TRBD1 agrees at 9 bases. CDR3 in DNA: TGTGCCAGCAGTGAGAGGGACAGGGAAGACGAAAAACTGTTTTTT. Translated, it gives CASSERDREDEKLFF.